This TCR beta chain was identified in a study of T cells in Graves' hyperthyroidism and ophthalmopathy. It was RNA transcripts that yielded the amplified TCR beta CDR3 regions. HTBI primers were employed in a first-round RT-PCR of the TCR CDR3. TCRdb analysed the multiplex PCR reads with MiXCR anew, one entry per CDR3 protein. The sample yields hundreds of thousands of distinct CDR3 sequences, about 20% seen once. Ophthalmopathy cases met thresholds of Clinical Activity Score at least 3, NOSPECS grade at least 4 and duration under 3 months. Study findings and constraints: From stable hyperthyroidism, ophthalmopathy was set apart by a 13 V-J model. Blood also showed most of the thyroid clonotypes that were expanded above 0.001.

Germline CDR1 and CDR2: LNHDA and SQIVND (reference sequence). V was clipped by 6 bases and J by 7 bases, with 13 bases between them. This CDR3 contains 13 residues. This clonotype was seen repeatedly, ten times or more. What it binds is not known. The sample taken for sequencing was blood. The receptor's source is a man aged 25 to 40 with Graves' ophthalmopathy. This chain joins TRBV19 and TRBJ1-5; D is undetermined. CDR3 amino acids: CASRKGPNQPQHF. The CDR3 region has the DNA TGTGCCAGTAGGAAAGGACCAAACCAGCCCCAGCATTTT.